This T cell receptor (beta chain) appears in the sequencing data of a study of T cell responses to AZD1222 COVID-19 vaccine. The wider study: Recipients boosted at about 4 weeks or about 12 weeks are pooled. Study-level findings and limits: Spike-specific TCRs gained breadth and depth after people received two AZD1222 doses. The CD4 TCRs associated with vaccination extended across spike and predominated at 160-218 and 743-854. Targeting of unmutated variant regions was reportedly seen in nearly half of spike-specific TCRs.

The CDR3 length is 12 residues. V was trimmed by 3 bases and J by 5 bases, leaving 8 bases between them. Only in-frame clones appear in the TCRdb table, and some are missing; sequencing was by immunoSEQ multiplex PCR. The table has some 100,000 clones, about 88% seen once. Comment on this clone: The antigen is not known.

The receptor comes from an adult in good health. The sample was peripheral blood, taken on day 0 of AZD1222 vaccination. The chain uses TRBV12-3 or TRBV12-4 and TRBJ2-7; D tentatively fits TRBD1 or TRBD2 (5 bases each). Here the CDR3 reads CASSLGVHEQYV. The CDR3 nucleotides read TGTGCCAGCAGTTTGGGGGTGCACGAGCAGTACGTC.